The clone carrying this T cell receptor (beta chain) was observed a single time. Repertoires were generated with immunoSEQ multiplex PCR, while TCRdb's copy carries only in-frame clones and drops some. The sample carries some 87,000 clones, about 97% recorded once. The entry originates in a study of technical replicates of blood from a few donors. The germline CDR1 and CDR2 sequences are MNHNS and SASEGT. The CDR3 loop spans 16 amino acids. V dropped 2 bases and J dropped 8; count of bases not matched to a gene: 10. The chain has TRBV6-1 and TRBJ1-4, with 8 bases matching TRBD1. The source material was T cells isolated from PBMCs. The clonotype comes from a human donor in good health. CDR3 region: CASSENWQGAGEKLFF. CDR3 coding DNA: TGTGCCAGCAGTGAAAATTGGCAGGGGGCGGGCGAAAAACTGTTTTTT.